This TCR beta chain was identified during a study of persistence of HIV-infected CD4 T cells. Sequencing used immunoSEQ version 4 in survey mode. Clones were read by immunoSEQ multiplex PCR, and TCRdb kept only the in-frame ones, dropping some. The table has more than 30,000 clones, 65% to 75% seen once. Study-wide results and caveats: Degenerate expanded CDR3beta sequences were enriched among CMV- and Gag-responding cells.

This clone was counted only a few times. Antigen specificity is unknown. The CDR3 covers 15 residues. V was pared by 6 bases and J by 0 bases, with 12 bases between. Germline assignment: CDR1 MNHEY and CDR2 SMNVEV (reference sequence). An overlapping HIV-1 Gag peptide pool stimulated these cells at about 0.9 ug/peptide/mL. Sorting selected CD4+ T cells upregulating both CD40 ligand and CD69. The gene calls are TRBV27 and TRBJ2-1, with a weak D call TRBD2 (5 bases). Source: CD4+ T cells sorted from PBMCs after approximately 20-hour stimulation, taken from a patient who received antiretroviral therapy. This receptor was taken from an adult man with HIV who was CMV-seropositive. CDR3 DNA sequence: TGTGCCAGCAGAGAGCGGATAAGCTCCTACAATGAGCAGTTCTTC. Translating gives CASRERISSYNEQFF.